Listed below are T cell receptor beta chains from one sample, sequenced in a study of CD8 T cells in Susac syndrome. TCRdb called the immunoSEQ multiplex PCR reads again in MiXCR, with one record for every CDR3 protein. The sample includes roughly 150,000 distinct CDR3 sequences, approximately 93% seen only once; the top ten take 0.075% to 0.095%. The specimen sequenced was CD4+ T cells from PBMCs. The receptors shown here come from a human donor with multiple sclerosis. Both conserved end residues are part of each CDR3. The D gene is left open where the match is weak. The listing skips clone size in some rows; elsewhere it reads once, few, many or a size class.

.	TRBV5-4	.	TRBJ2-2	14	TGTGCCAGCAGTGGTAGTGCCGCCACCGGGGAGCTGTTTTTT	CASSGSAATGELFF
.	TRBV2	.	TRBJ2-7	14	TGTGCCAGCAGTGAAGTAGGGCTGGCCTACGAGCAGTACTTC	CASSEVGLAYEQYF
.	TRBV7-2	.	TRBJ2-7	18	TGTGCCAGCAGCTTAAGGGTAGTAACACTCCAGGGCCCCTACGAGCAGTACTTC	CASSLRVVTLQGPYEQYF
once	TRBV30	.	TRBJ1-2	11	TGTGCCTGGGGACGGAACTATGGCTACACCTTC	CAWGRNYGYTF
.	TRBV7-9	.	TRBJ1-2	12	TGTGCCAGCAGCTTAGTAAGGGATGGCTACACCTTC	CASSLVRDGYTF
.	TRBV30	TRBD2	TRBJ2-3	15	TGTGCCTGGAGTGTAAGCCTAGCGGGCACAGATACGCAGTATTTT	CAWSVSLAGTDTQYF
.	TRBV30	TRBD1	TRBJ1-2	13	TGTGCCTTAACCGGGACAGCTTTCTATGGCTACACCTTC	CALTGTAFYGYTF
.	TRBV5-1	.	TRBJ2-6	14	TGCGCCAGCAGGGACCCCTCTGGGGCCAACGTCCTGACTTTC	CASRDPSGANVLTF
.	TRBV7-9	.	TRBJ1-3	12	TGTGCCAGCAGCTTATTAGTTAACACCATATATTTT	CASSLLVNTIYF
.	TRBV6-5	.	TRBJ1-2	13	TGTGCCAGCAGTGTCCCGGGTACCCGGAGCTACACCTTC	CASSVPGTRSYTF
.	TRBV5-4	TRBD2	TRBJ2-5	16	TGTGCCAGCAGCTTAGGAGCGGGGGGGGCCAGAGAGACCCAGTACTTC	CASSLGAGGARETQYF
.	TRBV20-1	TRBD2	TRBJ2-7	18	TGCAGTGCTAGCAGGGGCAGGACTACTAGCGGGAGGAATTACGAGCAGTACTTC	CSASRGRTTSGRNYEQYF
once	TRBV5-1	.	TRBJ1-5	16	TGCGCCAGCAGCTTGGCCCCTTCAGGGTCCAATCAGCCCCAGCATTTT	CASSLAPSGSNQPQHF
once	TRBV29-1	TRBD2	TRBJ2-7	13	TGCAGCTCGAAGACTAGCGGGAGTCACGAGCAGTACTTC	CSSKTSGSHEQYF
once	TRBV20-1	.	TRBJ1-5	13	TGCAGTGCTAGAGTGAGGGTGGACCAGCCCCAGCATTTT	CSARVRVDQPQHF
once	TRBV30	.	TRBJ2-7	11	TGTGCCGGCGACAGCACCTACGAGCAGTACTTC	CAGDSTYEQYF
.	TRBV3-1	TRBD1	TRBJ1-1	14	TGTGCCTCAGGGGGATGGGGCTTGTCAACTGAAGCTTTCTTT	CASGGWGLSTEAFF
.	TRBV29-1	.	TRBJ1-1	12	TGCAGCGTTGACACTTTGAACACTGAAGCTTTCTTT	CSVDTLNTEAFF
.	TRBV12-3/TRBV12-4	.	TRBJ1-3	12	TGTGCCAGCAGTTTAGCGGCCCACACCATATATTTT	CASSLAAHTIYF
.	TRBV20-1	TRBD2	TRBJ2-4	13	TGCAGTGCTAGAGATACCGCGGGGGACATTCAGTACTTC	CSARDTAGDIQYF
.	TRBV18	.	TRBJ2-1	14	TGTGCCAGCTCACCGGCAGGGTTGGGCAATGAGCAGTTCTTC	CASSPAGLGNEQFF
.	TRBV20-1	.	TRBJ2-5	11	TGCAGTGCTCGGGAGCAGGGGACCCAGTACTTC	CSAREQGTQYF
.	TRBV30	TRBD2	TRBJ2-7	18	TGTGCCTGGAGTCCCCCCGGACTAGCGAGTAGAGGGTCCTACGAGCAGTACTTC	CAWSPPGLASRGSYEQYF
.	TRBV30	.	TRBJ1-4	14	TGTGCCTCCACCCCCCGGGACACCGATGAAAAACTGTTTTTT	CASTPRDTDEKLFF
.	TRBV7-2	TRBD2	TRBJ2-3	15	TGTGCCAGCAGCTTCCTAGCGGGAGGTTCTCGGGAGCAGTATTTT	CASSFLAGGSREQYF
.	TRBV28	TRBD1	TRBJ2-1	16	TGTGCCAGCAGTCCATGGGGGACAGGGGCGTTCAATGAGCAGTTCTTC	CASSPWGTGAFNEQFF
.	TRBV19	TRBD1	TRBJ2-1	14	TGTGCCGCTTCCCCCGGGACAGGCCTCAATGAGCAGTTCTTC	CAASPGTGLNEQFF
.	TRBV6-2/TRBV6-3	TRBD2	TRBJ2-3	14	TGTGCCAGCACCGGACTAGATAACACAGATACGCAGTATTTT	CASTGLDNTDTQYF
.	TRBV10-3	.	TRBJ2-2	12	TGTGCCATCAGTGAGAAAGGTGGGGAGCTGTTTTTT	CAISEKGGELFF
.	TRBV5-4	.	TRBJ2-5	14	TGTGCCAGCAGCTCCCGGGACTTACAAGAGACCCAGTACTTC	CASSSRDLQETQYF
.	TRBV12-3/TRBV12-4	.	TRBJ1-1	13	TGTGCCAGCAGGAGAGCCTTTAGGACTGAAGCTTTCTTT	CASRRAFRTEAFF
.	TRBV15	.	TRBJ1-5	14	TGTGCCACCAGCAGAGATTTCAATAATCAGCCCCAGCATTTT	CATSRDFNNQPQHF
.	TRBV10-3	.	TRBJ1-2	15	TGTGCCATCAGTGAGTCGGGTGGGGACACCTATGGCTACACCTTC	CAISESGGDTYGYTF
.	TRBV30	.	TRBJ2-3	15	TGTGCCTCCACACACTATATGCGGTACACAGATACGCAGTATTTT	CASTHYMRYTDTQYF
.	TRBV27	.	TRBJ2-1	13	TGTGCCAGCAGTTTGAGCACTTACAATGAGCAGTTCTTC	CASSLSTYNEQFF
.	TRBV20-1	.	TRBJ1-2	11	TGCAGTGCTAGTGCCCTTAGGGGCTACACCTTC	CSASALRGYTF
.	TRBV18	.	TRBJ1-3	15	TGTGCCAGCTCACCTCGGAACAGGGCTGGAAACACCATATATTTT	CASSPRNRAGNTIYF
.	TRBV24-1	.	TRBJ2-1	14	TGTGCCACCAGTGATTACGGGACTCCCAATGAGCAGTTCTTC	CATSDYGTPNEQFF
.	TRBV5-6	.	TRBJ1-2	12	TGTGCCAGCAGCTTCGGGACCTATGGCTACACCTTC	CASSFGTYGYTF
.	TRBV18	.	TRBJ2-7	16	TGTGCCACCCCGGGCATACAGCAGCGGGTTATCAACGAGCAGTACTTC	CATPGIQQRVINEQYF
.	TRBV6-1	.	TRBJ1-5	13	TGTGCCAGCAGTGAGAGGGCTGAGCAGCCCCAGCATTTT	CASSERAEQPQHF
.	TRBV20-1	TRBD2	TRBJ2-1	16	TGCAGTGCTAGAGATTCCTTACTAGCGGGACTCAATGAGCAGTTCTTC	CSARDSLLAGLNEQFF
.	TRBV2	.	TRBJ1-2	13	TGTGCCAGCAGTGATGGTATAAACTATGGCTACACCTTC	CASSDGINYGYTF
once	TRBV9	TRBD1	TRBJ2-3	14	TGTGCCAGCAGCGCCCGCGACAGGGCTTATACGCAGTATTTT	CASSARDRAYTQYF
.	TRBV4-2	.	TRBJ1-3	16	TGTGCCAGCAGCCCAAGCCAAGTCGCCTCTGGAAACACCATATATTTT	CASSPSQVASGNTIYF
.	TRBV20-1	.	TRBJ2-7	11	TGCAGTGCCACCATAAGGAGCGAGCAGTACTTC	CSATIRSEQYF
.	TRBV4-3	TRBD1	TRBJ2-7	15	TGCGCCAGCAGCCAAGTTCCGGGACAGGGGCCTGAGCAGTACTTC	CASSQVPGQGPEQYF
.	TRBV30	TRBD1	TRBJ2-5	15	TGTGCCTGGAGTGTTCTACAGGGGGCGCGGGAGACCCAGTACTTC	CAWSVLQGARETQYF
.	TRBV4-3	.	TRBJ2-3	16	TGCGCCAGCAGCCAAGGAAGGCCCCCTATCACAGATACGCAGTATTTT	CASSQGRPPITDTQYF
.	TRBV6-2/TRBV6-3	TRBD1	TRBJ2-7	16	TGTGCCAGCAGTTACTCGAGTGGCAGGGGGCGCCTCGAGCAGTACTTC	CASSYSSGRGRLEQYF
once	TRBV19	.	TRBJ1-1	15	TGTGCCAGTAGTATCGAAAGGACAGATATGGATGAAGCTTTCTTT	CASSIERTDMDEAFF
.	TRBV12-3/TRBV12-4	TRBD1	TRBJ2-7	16	TGTGCCAGCAGTTTAAGGTGGACAGGGGGAACTTACGAGCAGTACTTC	CASSLRWTGGTYEQYF
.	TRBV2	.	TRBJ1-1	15	TGTGCAAGCACATTTGGTCCTCCTGTAAACACTGAAGCTTTCTTT	CASTFGPPVNTEAFF